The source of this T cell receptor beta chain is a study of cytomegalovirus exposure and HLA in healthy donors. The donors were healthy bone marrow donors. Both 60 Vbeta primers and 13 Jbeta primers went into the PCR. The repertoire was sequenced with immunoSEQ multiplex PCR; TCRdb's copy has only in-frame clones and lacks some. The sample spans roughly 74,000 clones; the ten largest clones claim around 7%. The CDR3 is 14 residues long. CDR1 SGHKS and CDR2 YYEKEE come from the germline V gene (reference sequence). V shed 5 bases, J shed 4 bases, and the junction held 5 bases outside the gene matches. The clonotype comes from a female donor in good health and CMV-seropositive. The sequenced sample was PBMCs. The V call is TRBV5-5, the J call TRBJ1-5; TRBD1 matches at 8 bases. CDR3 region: CASSFDRGNQPQHF. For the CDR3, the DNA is TGTGCCAGCAGTTTTGACAGGGGTAATCAGCCCCAGCATTTT.